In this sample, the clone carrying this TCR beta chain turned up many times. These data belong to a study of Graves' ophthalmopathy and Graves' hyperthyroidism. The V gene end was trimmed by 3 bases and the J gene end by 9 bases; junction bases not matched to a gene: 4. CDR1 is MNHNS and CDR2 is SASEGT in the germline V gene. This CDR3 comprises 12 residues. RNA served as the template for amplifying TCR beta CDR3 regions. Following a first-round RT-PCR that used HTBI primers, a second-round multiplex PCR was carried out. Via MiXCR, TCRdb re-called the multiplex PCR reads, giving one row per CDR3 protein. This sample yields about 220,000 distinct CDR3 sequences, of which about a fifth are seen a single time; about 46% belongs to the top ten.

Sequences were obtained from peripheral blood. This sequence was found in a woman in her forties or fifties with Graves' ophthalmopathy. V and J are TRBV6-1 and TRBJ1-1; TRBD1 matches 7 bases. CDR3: CASSDGDSQAFF. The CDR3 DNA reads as TGTGCCAGCAGTGATGGGGACAGTCAAGCTTTCTTT.